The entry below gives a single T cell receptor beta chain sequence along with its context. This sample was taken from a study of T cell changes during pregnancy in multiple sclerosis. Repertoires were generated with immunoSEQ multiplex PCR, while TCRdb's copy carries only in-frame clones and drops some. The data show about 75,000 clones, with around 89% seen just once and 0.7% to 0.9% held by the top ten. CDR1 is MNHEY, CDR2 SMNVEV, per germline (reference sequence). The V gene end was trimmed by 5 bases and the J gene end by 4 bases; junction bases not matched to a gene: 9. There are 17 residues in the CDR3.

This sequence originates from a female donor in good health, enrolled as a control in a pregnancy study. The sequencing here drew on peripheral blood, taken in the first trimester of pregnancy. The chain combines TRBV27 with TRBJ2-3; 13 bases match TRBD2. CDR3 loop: CASSHGLAGASADTQYF. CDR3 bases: TGTGCCAGCAGTCACGGACTAGCGGGAGCGTCAGCAGATACGCAGTATTTT.